Below, 13 T cell receptor beta chains from the same sample are listed, as sequenced in a study of blood T cell repertoires in COVID-19. Assay used: immunoSEQ multiplex PCR; TCRdb lists only in-frame clones, some missing. The data contain around 200,000 clones, over 70% of them seen just once; the ten biggest clones take up around 5.4%. The sequenced material came from peripheral blood. These receptors all stem from a woman in her 70s with acute or convalescent COVID-19.

This rearrangement joins TRBV12-3 or TRBV12-4 to TRBJ2-1; D unresolved. This CDR3 is built from 12 residues. V was pared by 2 bases and J by 12 bases, with 11 bases between. DNA of the CDR3: TGTGCCAGCAGTTTAAGCGCAATCGGGCAGTTCTTC. Protein product: CASSLSAIGQFF.

This chain joins TRBV15 and TRBJ1-1; TRBD1 matches 7 bases. V was pared by 0 bases and J by 1 base, with 2 bases of the junction left unmatched. The CDR3 totals 15 residues. CDR1 and CDR2 from the germline V gene are LNHNV and YYDKDF (reference sequence). In nucleotides, the CDR3 is TGTGCCACCAGCAGAGAGGGACAGAGGAACACTGAAGCTTTCTTT. It yields the protein CATSREGQRNTEAFF.

The V gene is TRBV18, the J gene TRBJ1-6; perhaps TRBD1 as D (6 bases). CDR3 size: 15 residues. Trimming pared 2 bases from V and 3 bases from J, leaving 8 bases between. Germline V gene data show CDR1 as KGHSH and CDR2 as LQKENI. CDR3 protein: CASSPEGVYNSPLHF. The CDR3 coding sequence is TGTGCCAGCTCACCAGAGGGGGTCTATAATTCACCCCTCCACTTT.

The chain is built from TRBV24-1 and TRBJ2-1; 9 bases line up with TRBD1. The CDR3 contains 14 residues. J lost 7 bases, V lost 4 bases, and 4 bases had no gene match. Germline V lookup: CDR1 KGHDR, CDR2 SFDVKD. The CDR3 region has the DNA TGTGCCACCAGTGACGGAGACAGGGGGAATGAGCAGTTCTTC. Protein product: CATSDGDRGNEQFF.

V and J are TRBV5-1 and TRBJ2-1, with 8 bases fitting TRBD2. Germline V gene lookup returns CDR1 SGHRS and CDR2 YFSETQ. The CDR3 sequence is 16 residues long. V lost 4 bases to trimming and J lost 0 bases; unmatched junction nucleotides: 6. The CDR3 coding sequence is TGCGCCAGCAGCCCGACTAGCGCAAGCTCCTACAATGAGCAGTTCTTC. This gives the protein CASSPTSASSYNEQFF.

The chain carries TRBV27 and TRBJ2-1; TRBD2 matches at 9 bases. J was trimmed by 3 bases and V by 7 bases; bases with no gene match: 10. The germline V gene has CDR1 MNHEY and CDR2 SMNVEV (reference sequence). This CDR3 spans 16 amino acids. The chain's CDR3 is CASKVGVTSGYNEQFF. The CDR3 nucleotides are TGTGCCAGCAAAGTTGGAGTGACTAGCGGCTACAATGAGCAGTTCTTC.

The V call is TRBV24-1, the J call TRBJ1-1, with 9 bases aligning to TRBD1. The CDR3 covers 16 residues. V was pared by 2 bases and J by 8 bases, with 11 bases of the junction left unmatched. The germline CDR1 and CDR2 sequences are KGHDR and SFDVKD. CDR3 nucleotide sequence: TGTGCCACCAGTGATTCCTCCGGGACAGGGAGTGAAGAAGCTTTCTTT. Protein: CATSDSSGTGSEEAFF.

The DNA of the CDR3 is TGTGCCAGCAGCCAAGATGGTCTAGCGGAGCCAAGCACAGATACGCAGTATTTT. Translating gives CASSQDGLAEPSTDTQYF. The gene calls are TRBV4-2 and TRBJ2-3; 7 bases are a match to TRBD2. The trim removed 0 bases at V and 0 bases at J, leaving 9 bases unmatched. There are 18 residues in the CDR3. Germline V gives CDR1 LGHNA, CDR2 YNFKEQ.

This clone was counted a single time. V gene TRBV6-5 combines with J gene TRBJ1-6; no reliable D call. This CDR3 has 15 amino acids. CDR1 and CDR2 from the germline V gene are MNHEY and SVGAGI. With 5 bases removed from V and 8 bases from J, the gap between germline ends came to 16 bases. This chain's CDR3 is CASSPSHRQDSPLHF. In nucleotides, the CDR3 is TGTGCCAGCAGTCCTTCACACCGGCAGGATTCACCCCTCCACTTT.

Written as DNA, the CDR3 is TGTGCCAGCAGCTTAGGGACAGGGGCGAGCAATCAGCCCCAGCATTTT. It codes for CASSLGTGASNQPQHF. V gene TRBV7-8 combines with J gene TRBJ1-5, with 9 bases that match TRBD1. Germline values: CDR1 SGHVS, CDR2 FQNEAQ. The CDR3 is made up of 16 amino acids. The junction had 2 bases not matched to a gene; V was cut back by 1 base and J by 1 base.

The chain couples TRBV10-3 to TRBJ1-1; D gene ambiguous. The length of the CDR3 is 13 residues. Germline CDR1 is ENHRY and CDR2 is SYGVKD. With 2 bases removed from V and 4 bases from J, the gap between germline ends came to 8 bases. The CDR3 reads CAISEVAGTEAFF. The CDR3 coding sequence is TGTGCCATCAGTGAGGTGGCAGGCACTGAAGCTTTCTTT.

The chain couples TRBV5-4 to TRBJ1-4; 7 nucleotides align to TRBD1. The CDR3 has 17 residues. Germline CDR1 is SGHNT and CDR2 is YYREEE (reference sequence). Trimming took 4 bases from V and 3 from J; bases not matched to a gene: 12. CDR3 sequence reads: CASSPSGGLKSNEKLFF. CDR3 nucleotide sequence: TGTGCCAGCAGCCCATCAGGGGGGTTAAAATCTAATGAAAAACTGTTTTTT.

There are a few counts of this clone. The rearrangement uses TRBV7-6 and TRBJ1-2; weak D call: TRBD1 (6 bases). Germline V CDR1 and CDR2: SGHVS, FNYEAQ. The V and J ends lost 5 bases and 2 bases respectively, with 18 bases between them. The CDR3 runs 16 residues. The CDR3 here is CASSLAGGQANYGYTF. As DNA, the CDR3 is TGTGCCAGCAGCCTTGCCGGGGGGCAGGCCAACTATGGCTACACCTTC. The entire variable domain, with the rest obtained from reference TRBV7-6 and TRBJ1-2, is as follows: GAGVSQSPRYKVTKRGQDVALRCDPISGHVSLYWYRQALGQGPEFLTYFNYEAQQDKSGLPNDRFSAERPEGSISTLTIQRTEQRDSAMYRCASSLAGGQANYGYTFGSGTRLTVV.